A single sample is the source of the 15 T cell receptor beta chains below, sequenced in a study of blood T cell repertoires in COVID-19. Here immunoSEQ multiplex PCR was the method, and the copy in TCRdb shows in-frame clones only, minus some. The sample has more than 300,000 clones, about 85% seen once. Specimen: PBMCs or T cells enriched from blood (not recorded which). The receptors originated from a woman in her twenties or thirties who had recovered from COVID-19.

The rearrangement links TRBV5-4 to TRBJ1-2, with 7 positions matching TRBD1. The germline V gene has CDR1 SGHNT and CDR2 YYREEE (reference sequence). The junction had 11 bases not matched to a gene; V was cut back by 4 bases and J by 8 bases. The CDR3 consists of 14 residues. The CDR3 sequence is CASSHVRTGGGYTF. The CDR3 nucleotides read TGTGCCAGCAGCCACGTTAGGACAGGAGGAGGCTACACCTTC. The variable domain in full, with the rest retrieved from reference TRBV5-4 and TRBJ1-2, is ETGVTQSPTHLIKTRGQQVTLRCSSQSGHNTVSWYQQALGQGPQFIFQYYREEENGRGNFPPRFSGLQFPNYSSELNVNALELDDSALYLCASSHVRTGGGYTFGSGTRLTVV.

V is TRBV27 and J is TRBJ1-6; D call uncertain. Germline V gene lookup returns CDR1 MNHEY and CDR2 SMNVEV (reference sequence). V shed 3 bases and J shed 9 bases, with 15 bases lying between them. The CDR3 is made up of 15 amino acids. This CDR3 reads CASSLEFPLGSPLHF. The CDR3 nucleotides are TGTGCCAGCAGTTTGGAGTTCCCTTTAGGTTCACCCCTCCACTTT.

A single count supports this clone. The CDR3 sequence: CASSPDIAKNIQYF. The CDR3 nucleotides read TGTGCCAGCTCACCAGACATAGCCAAAAACATTCAGTACTTC. The V call is TRBV18, the J call TRBJ2-4; D call uncertain. The CDR3 spans 14 residues. Germline V gene sequence: CDR1 KGHSH, CDR2 LQKENI. V lost 2 bases to trimming and J lost 0 bases, with 5 bases between them.

The chain recombines TRBV5-1 with TRBJ2-5, with 7 bases matching TRBD1. The V gene's germline CDR1 is SGHRS and CDR2 YFSETQ. V shed 5 bases, J shed 2 bases, and the junction held 9 bases outside the gene matches. CDR3 length equals 15 residues. CDR3 in DNA: TGCGCCAGCAGGGTATACCTGGGACAGCAAGAGACCCAGTACTTC. It specifies CASRVYLGQQETQYF.

The gene calls are TRBV5-4 and TRBJ2-2; 7 bases map to TRBD2. The CDR3 has 15 residues. CDR1 SGHNT and CDR2 YYREEE come from the germline V gene (reference sequence). V trimming: 6 bases; J trimming: 0 bases; junction bases outside the gene matches: 5. The chain's CDR3 is CASTWGGSNTGELFF. In nucleotides, the CDR3 is TGTGCCAGCACCTGGGGGGGGTCGAACACCGGGGAGCTGTTTTTT.

V is TRBV15 and J is TRBJ1-3; 11 nucleotides line up with TRBD1. Per germline, CDR1 LNHNV and CDR2 YYDKDF (reference sequence). CDR3 length equals 19 residues. With 0 bases clipped from V and 4 bases from J, the junction kept 11 bases outside the gene matches. This CDR3 reads CATSRDYGTGGFVGNTIYF. CDR3 DNA sequence: TGTGCCACCAGCAGAGATTACGGGACAGGGGGTTTCGTGGGAAACACCATATATTTT.

The rearrangement joins TRBV12-5 to TRBJ1-3; D call uncertain. CDR3 length: 14 amino acids. The V and J ends lost 9 bases and 0 bases respectively, with 12 bases between them. Looked up from germline, CDR1 is LGHNT and CDR2 is FRNRAP. In DNA, the CDR3 is TGTGCTAGCTCCGAGGGAGTCTCTGGAAACACCATATATTTT. Its protein is CASSEGVSGNTIYF.

The DNA for the CDR3 is TGTGCCACCTCTGGGGCGCCGGGTAGGCCCCAGCATTTT. Protein sequence: CATSGAPGRPQHF. The chain joins TRBV12-3 or TRBV12-4 to TRBJ1-5, with D perhaps matching TRBD1 (5 bases). Between the trimmed V and J ends, which lost 10 bases and 9 bases, there was a span of 19 bases. This CDR3 is 13 amino acids long.

The rearrangement uses TRBV10-3 and TRBJ1-5; 10 bases line up with TRBD1. CDR1 and CDR2 (germline): ENHRY, SYGVKD. The CDR3 has 16 amino acids. V shed 1 base, J shed 3 bases, and the junction held 3 bases outside the gene matches. The CDR3 spells CAISEWGQGNNQPQHF. CDR3 in DNA: TGTGCCATCAGTGAGTGGGGACAGGGGAACAATCAGCCCCAGCATTTT.

The rearrangement joins TRBV11-2 to TRBJ2-1, with 8 bases fitting TRBD2. The CDR3 has 15 amino acids. Germline-derived CDR1 and CDR2 are SGHAT and FQNNGV. V gave up 7 bases and J gave up 2 bases; unmatched junction bases: 7. This CDR3 is CASTTGGGPYNEQFF. CDR3 DNA sequence: TGTGCCAGCACCACGGGGGGGGGTCCCTACAATGAGCAGTTCTTC.

The chain is built from TRBV5-1 and TRBJ2-1, with D possibly matching TRBD2 (5 bases). Trimming took off 4 bases at V and 0 bases at J, with 11 bases between the two ends. The CDR3 is 15 amino acids. Germline CDR1 SGHRS, CDR2 YFSETQ. CDR3 protein: CASSTGSYSYNEQFF. The DNA of the CDR3 is TGCGCCAGCAGCACGGGGTCGTACTCCTACAATGAGCAGTTCTTC.

V and J are TRBV3-1 (or the pseudogene TRBV3-2) and TRBJ2-3; tentatively, D is TRBD1 (5 bases). This CDR3 comprises 14 residues. Germline-derived CDR1 and CDR2 are LGHDT and YNNKEL (reference sequence). Trimming pared 0 bases from V and 8 bases from J, leaving 12 bases between. This CDR3 is CASSQEGALITQYF. CDR3 nucleotides: TGTGCCAGCAGCCAAGAAGGGGCCTTAATTACGCAGTATTTT.

The chain joins TRBV15 to TRBJ1-3; 10 bases agree with TRBD1. CDR1 LNHNV and CDR2 YYDKDF come from the germline V gene (reference sequence). With V trimmed by 2 bases and J by 2 bases, 3 bases remained unmatched. The CDR3 has 16 residues. CDR3 in amino acids: CATSRTGTGAGNTIYF. CDR3 sequence (DNA): TGTGCCACCAGCAGAACCGGGACAGGGGCTGGAAACACCATATATTTT. The full variable domain, rest sourced from reference TRBV15 and TRBJ1-3, is DAMVIQNPRYQVTQFGKPVTLSCSQTLNHNVMYWYQQKSSQAPKLLFHYYDKDFNNEADTPDNFQSRRPNTSFCFLDIRSPGLGDTAMYLCATSRTGTGAGNTIYFGEGSWLTVV.

This chain links TRBV5-4 with TRBJ2-5, with 10 bases identical to TRBD2. CDR1 and CDR2 (germline): SGHNT, YYREEE (reference sequence). CDR3 length: 20 amino acids. Trimming took 1 base from V and 1 from J; bases not matched to a gene: 16. For the CDR3, the DNA is TGTGCCAGCAGCTTGAGCTCCTTTTTAGATAGCGGGGGGACCCAAGAGACCCAGTACTTC. Translated, it gives CASSLSSFLDSGGTQETQYF.

The V gene is TRBV7-9, the J gene TRBJ2-7; 15 bases align to TRBD2. The CDR3 consists of 18 residues. J lost 2 bases, V lost 5 bases, and 10 bases had no gene match. Looked up from germline, CDR1 is SEHNR and CDR2 is FQNEAQ (reference sequence). As DNA, the CDR3 is TGTGCCAGCAGCCCGGGACTAGCGGGGGGCTTCCATCCCTACGAGCAGTACTTC. Its translation is CASSPGLAGGFHPYEQYF.